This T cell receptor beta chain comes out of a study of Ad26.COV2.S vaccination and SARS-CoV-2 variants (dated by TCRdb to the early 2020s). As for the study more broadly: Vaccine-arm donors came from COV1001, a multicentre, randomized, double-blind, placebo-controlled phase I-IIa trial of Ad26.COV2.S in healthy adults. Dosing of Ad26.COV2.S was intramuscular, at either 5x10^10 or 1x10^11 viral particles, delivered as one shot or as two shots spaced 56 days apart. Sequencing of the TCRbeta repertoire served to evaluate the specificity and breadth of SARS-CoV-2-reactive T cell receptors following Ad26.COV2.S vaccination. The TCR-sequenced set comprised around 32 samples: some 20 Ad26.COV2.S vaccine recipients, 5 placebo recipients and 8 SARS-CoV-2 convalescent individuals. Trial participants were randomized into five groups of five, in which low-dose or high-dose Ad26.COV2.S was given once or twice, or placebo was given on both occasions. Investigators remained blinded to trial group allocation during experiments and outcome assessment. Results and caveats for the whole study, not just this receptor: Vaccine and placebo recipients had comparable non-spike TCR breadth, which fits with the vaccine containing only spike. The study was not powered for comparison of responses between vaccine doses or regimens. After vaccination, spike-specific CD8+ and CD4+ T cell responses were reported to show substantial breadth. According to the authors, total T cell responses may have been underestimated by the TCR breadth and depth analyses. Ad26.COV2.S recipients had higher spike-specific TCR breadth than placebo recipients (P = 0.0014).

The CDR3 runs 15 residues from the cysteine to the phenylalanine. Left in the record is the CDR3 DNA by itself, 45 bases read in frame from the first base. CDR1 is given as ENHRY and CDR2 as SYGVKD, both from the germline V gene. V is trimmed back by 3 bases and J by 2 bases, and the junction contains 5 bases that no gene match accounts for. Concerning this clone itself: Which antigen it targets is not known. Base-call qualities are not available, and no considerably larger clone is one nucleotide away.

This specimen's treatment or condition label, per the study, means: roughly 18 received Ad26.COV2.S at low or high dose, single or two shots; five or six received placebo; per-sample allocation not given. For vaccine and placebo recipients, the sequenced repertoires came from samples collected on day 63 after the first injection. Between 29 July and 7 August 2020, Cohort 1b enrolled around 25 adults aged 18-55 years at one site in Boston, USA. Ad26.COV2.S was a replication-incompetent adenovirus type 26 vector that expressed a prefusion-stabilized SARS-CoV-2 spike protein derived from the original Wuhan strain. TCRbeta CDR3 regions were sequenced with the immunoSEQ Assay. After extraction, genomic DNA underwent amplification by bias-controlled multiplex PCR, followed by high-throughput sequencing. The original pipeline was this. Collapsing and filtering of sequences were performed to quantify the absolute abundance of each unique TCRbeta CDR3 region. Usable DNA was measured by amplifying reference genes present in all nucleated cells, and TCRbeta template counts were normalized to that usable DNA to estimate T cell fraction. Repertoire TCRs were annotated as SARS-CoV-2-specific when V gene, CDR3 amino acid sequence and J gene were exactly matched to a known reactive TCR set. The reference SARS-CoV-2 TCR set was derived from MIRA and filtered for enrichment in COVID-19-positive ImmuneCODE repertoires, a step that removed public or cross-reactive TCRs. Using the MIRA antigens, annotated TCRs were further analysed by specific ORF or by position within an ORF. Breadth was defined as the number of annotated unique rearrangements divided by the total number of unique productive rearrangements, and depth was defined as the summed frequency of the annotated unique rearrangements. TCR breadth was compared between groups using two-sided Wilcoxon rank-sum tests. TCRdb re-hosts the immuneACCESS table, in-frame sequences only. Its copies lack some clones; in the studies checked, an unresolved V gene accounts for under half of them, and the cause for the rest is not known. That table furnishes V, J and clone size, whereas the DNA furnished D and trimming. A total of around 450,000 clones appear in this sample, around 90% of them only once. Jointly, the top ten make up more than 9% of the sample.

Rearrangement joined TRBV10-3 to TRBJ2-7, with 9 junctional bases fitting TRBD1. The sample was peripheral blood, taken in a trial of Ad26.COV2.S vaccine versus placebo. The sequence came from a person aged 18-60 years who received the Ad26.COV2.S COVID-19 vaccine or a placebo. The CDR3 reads CAISDPTGGAYEQYF. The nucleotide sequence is TGTGCCATCAGTGACCCGACAGGGGGGGCCTACGAGCAGTACTTC.